These 27 T cell receptor beta chains came from one sample sequenced in a study of control samples from healthy donors and cancer patients. Repertoires were generated with immunoSEQ multiplex PCR, while TCRdb's copy carries only in-frame clones and drops some. This sample has about 84,000 clones, with approximately 80% found just once. Sequencing was performed on PBMCs. Receptors were obtained from a man in his sixties with head and neck cancer.

V usage is TRBV3-1 (or the pseudogene TRBV3-2) and J usage is TRBJ2-3; 7 bases match TRBD1. CDR1 and CDR2 (germline): LGHDT, YNNKEL (reference sequence). The CDR3 is 19 residues long. V dropped 1 base and J dropped 1; count of bases not matched to a gene: 14. The CDR3 DNA sequence: TGTGCCAGCAGCCAAGGAAGGGGGCGCGGAGCTTTCGGCACAGATACGCAGTATTTT. Residues: CASSQGRGRGAFGTDTQYF.

Only a few counts were recorded for this clone. The chain uses TRBV27 and TRBJ2-3, with TRBD1 matching 9 bases. The CDR3 contains 15 residues. The ends lost 6 bases at V and 5 bases at J; junction bases unmatched: 9. Germline V gene data show CDR1 as MNHEY and CDR2 as SMNVEV (reference sequence). CDR3 nucleotides: TGTGCCAGCAGACAGGGGGCGCCCCTTAGAGATACGCAGTATTTT. It specifies CASRQGAPLRDTQYF.

This clone has a handful of counts. V usage is TRBV7-8 and J usage is TRBJ1-5; D not certain. V was pared by 4 bases and J by 6 bases, with 10 bases between. In germline, CDR1 is SGHVS, CDR2 FQNEAQ. The CDR3 runs 13 residues. CDR3 in amino acids: CASSSARGQPQHF. In DNA form, the CDR3 reads TGTGCCAGCAGCTCTGCTCGGGGTCAGCCCCAGCATTTT.

The rearrangement uses TRBV15 and TRBJ2-7; tentatively, D is TRBD2 (6 bases). Trimming shortened V by 1 base and J by 2 bases, and 9 bases separated the two germline ends. The V gene's germline CDR1 is LNHNV and CDR2 YYDKDF (reference sequence). The CDR3 runs to 14 residues. CDR3 sequence reads: CATSRGGTTYEQYF. The CDR3 nucleotides are TGTGCCACCAGCAGAGGCGGGACGACCTACGAGCAGTACTTC.

This chain uses TRBV11-2 with TRBJ2-3; D unresolved. Trimming stripped 5 bases from V and 1 base from J, with 22 bases between. The germline gives CDR1 SGHAT, CDR2 FQNNGV. The length of the CDR3 is 18 residues. The CDR3 region has the DNA TGTGCCAGCAGCCCCTTAGGTGGGTGGTCTTTCGGCACAGATACGCAGTATTTT. It encodes CASSPLGGWSFGTDTQYF.

The chain joins TRBV10-3 to TRBJ1-6, with D perhaps matching TRBD1 (6 bases). The CDR3 consists of 16 residues. Germline assignment: CDR1 ENHRY and CDR2 SYGVKD. V was cut by 3 bases and J by 6 bases, with 15 bases left in between. The CDR3 reads CAISDFPGVGNSPLHF. For the CDR3, the DNA is TGTGCCATCAGTGATTTTCCAGGGGTTGGTAATTCACCCCTCCACTTT.

This clone was counted between two and nine times. The rearrangement links TRBV19 to TRBJ2-1; 8 positions agree with TRBD1. Trimming removed 5 bases from V and 4 bases from J; junction bases left unmatched: 13. The germline gives CDR1 LNHDA, CDR2 SQIVND (reference sequence). CDR3 size: 17 residues. The CDR3 DNA sequence: TGTGCCAGTAGTGGAATAGGACAGGGCCTCGGTTACAATGAGCAGTTCTTC. As protein: CASSGIGQGLGYNEQFF.

The chain combines TRBV12-3 or TRBV12-4 with TRBJ1-1; D is unclear. The CDR3 has 12 amino acids. The V gene lost 3 bases and the J gene lost 8 bases, with 10 bases spanning the gap. In nucleotides, the CDR3 is TGTGCCAGCAGTTTGGTTCTACCCGAAGCTTTCTTT. This codes for CASSLVLPEAFF.

The chain carries TRBV19 and TRBJ1-5; D is unresolved. This CDR3 comprises 17 residues. The germline V gene encodes CDR1 LNHDA and CDR2 SQIVND (reference sequence). Trimming took off 0 bases at V and 1 base at J, with 13 bases between the two ends. CDR3 loop: CASSIDRVGTSNQPQHF. In DNA form, the CDR3 reads TGTGCCAGTAGTATAGATCGGGTGGGTACCAGCAATCAGCCCCAGCATTTT.

This chain links TRBV6-5 with TRBJ1-2; 11 positions match TRBD1. The CDR3 runs to 16 residues. The J segment lost 1 base and the V segment lost 3 bases, leaving 4 bases of the junction unmatched. Germline V gene sequence: CDR1 MNHEY, CDR2 SVGAGI. CDR3 DNA sequence: TGTGCCAGCAGTTATACCGGGACAGGGGGTAACTATGGCTACACCTTC. Amino acids: CASSYTGTGGNYGYTF.

The rearrangement links TRBV19 to TRBJ1-2, with D hard to call. From germline, CDR1 is LNHDA and CDR2 SQIVND (reference sequence). The V and J ends lost 7 bases and 5 bases respectively, with 14 bases between them. This CDR3 spans 13 amino acids. The CDR3 region is CASTFGRDYGYTF. In DNA, the CDR3 is TGTGCCAGTACCTTCGGGAGGGATTATGGCTACACCTTC. Using reference TRBV19 and TRBJ1-2 for the parts outside the CDR3, the full variable domain is DGGITQSPKYLFRKEGQNVTLSCEQNLNHDAMYWYRQDPGQGLRLIYYSQIVNDFQKGDIAEGYSVSREKKESFPLTVTSAQKNPTAFYLCASTFGRDYGYTFGSGTRLTVV.

The CDR3 DNA sequence: TGTGCCAGCAGTGAAGAGGCAATAAGAAATGAGCAGTTCTTC. It encodes CASSEEAIRNEQFF. The J gene is TRBJ2-1, the V gene TRBV2; D gene ambiguous. Germline V gene lookup returns CDR1 SNHLY and CDR2 FYNNEI. The V gene lost 1 base and the J gene lost 7 bases, with 11 bases spanning the gap. This CDR3 spans 14 amino acids.

This clone was seen a handful of times. The chain uses TRBV4-2 and TRBJ1-5; TRBD1 agrees at 7 bases. CDR1 and CDR2 from the germline V gene are LGHNA and YNFKEQ. Unmatched junction bases numbered 16, after V lost 4 bases and J lost 7 bases. This CDR3 comprises 17 residues. The CDR3 is CASSPGGLRRFGQPQHF. CDR3 in DNA: TGTGCCAGCAGCCCAGGGGGATTGCGGCGGTTTGGACAGCCCCAGCATTTT.

This chain links TRBV6-5 with TRBJ2-1; weak D call: TRBD2 (6 bases). The CDR3 is made up of 13 amino acids. Trimming left V 5 bases short and J 5 bases short, with 10 bases between. CDR1 is MNHEY, CDR2 SVGAGI, per germline. The CDR3 is CASSSGPNNEQFF. CDR3 coding DNA: TGTGCCAGCAGTAGCGGGCCGAACAATGAGCAGTTCTTC.

This clone was observed a single time. The CDR3 DNA reads as TGTGCCAGCAGCCTACAGGGGGCTCCTAACACTGAAGCTTTCTTT. Amino acids: CASSLQGAPNTEAFF. The gene calls are TRBV7-9 and TRBJ1-1, with 9 positions matching TRBD1. Trimming took 5 bases from V and 2 from J; bases not matched to a gene: 6. CDR1 is SEHNR and CDR2 is FQNEAQ in the germline V gene (reference sequence). The CDR3 is 15 residues long.

This clone was observed a few times. This chain links TRBV20-1 with TRBJ2-1, with D perhaps TRBD2 (6 bases). The CDR3 loop spans 14 amino acids. Germline V gives CDR1 DFQATT, CDR2 SNEGSKA (reference sequence). The V gene lost 3 bases and the J gene lost 2 bases, with 11 bases spanning the gap. This CDR3 reads CSASGGTTYNEQFF. The CDR3 nucleotides read TGCAGTGCTAGTGGGGGGACCACCTACAATGAGCAGTTCTTC.

This chain uses TRBV19 with TRBJ1-4, with TRBD1 matching over 11 bases. This CDR3 has 14 amino acids. The germline V gene has CDR1 LNHDA and CDR2 SQIVND (reference sequence). V dropped 9 bases and J dropped 7; count of bases not matched to a gene: 7. The CDR3 DNA reads as TGTGCCAGCACCGGGACAGGGGGGTTTGAAAAACTGTTTTTT. Translated, it gives CASTGTGGFEKLFF.

The chain recombines TRBV7-9 with TRBJ1-1; 8 nucleotides agree with TRBD1. Per the germline V gene, CDR1 is SEHNR and CDR2 is FQNEAQ (reference sequence). After removal of 0 bases from V and 9 bases from J, the junction contained 6 bases not matched to a gene. The CDR3 extends over 14 amino acids. The DNA of the CDR3 is TGTGCCAGCAGCTTAGCCGGGACAGGAGTAAAAGCTTTCTTT. This encodes CASSLAGTGVKAFF.

The chain is built from TRBV27 and TRBJ1-1, with 8 bases matching TRBD1. With V trimmed by 2 bases and J by 6 bases, 17 bases remained unmatched. The germline gives CDR1 MNHEY, CDR2 SMNVEV (reference sequence). The CDR3 is made up of 18 amino acids. The DNA of the CDR3 is TGTGCCAGCAGTTTAAAAGGGACAGGATATCTACGGGGTTCTGAAGCTTTCTTT. Its protein product is CASSLKGTGYLRGSEAFF.

The rearrangement joins TRBV20-1 to TRBJ1-6; TRBD1 matches 7 bases. Trimming took 3 bases from V and 4 from J; bases not matched to a gene: 12. This CDR3 has 17 residues. CDR1 is DFQATT, CDR2 SNEGSKA, per germline (reference sequence). CDR3 bases: TGCAGTGCTAGTCAGGGGGTTGGGGGGGAATATAATTCACCCCTCCACTTT. Its protein product is CSASQGVGGEYNSPLHF.

The chain employs TRBV5-6 and TRBJ2-7, with 9 bases aligning to TRBD1. Germline CDR1 and CDR2: SGHDT and YYEEEE. The CDR3 has 14 residues. Trimming took 7 bases from V and 6 from J; bases not matched to a gene: 11. The CDR3 spells CASLRDRVSGEQYF. The DNA of the CDR3 is TGTGCCAGCCTCCGGGACAGGGTAAGTGGCGAGCAGTACTTC.

The chain carries TRBV29-1 and TRBJ2-3; the D gene could be TRBD1 or TRBD2 (5 bases each). CDR3 length: 14 amino acids. Per germline, CDR1 SQVTM and CDR2 ANQGSEA. V lost 7 bases to trimming and J lost 0 bases, with 14 bases between them. CDR3 sequence reads: CSARRDGSTDTQYF. In nucleotides, the CDR3 is TGCAGCGCCCGCAGGGACGGCAGCACAGATACGCAGTATTTT.

This rearrangement joins TRBV9 to TRBJ2-1, with TRBD2 matching over 9 bases. After removal of 0 bases from V and 7 bases from J, the junction contained 5 bases not matched to a gene. This CDR3 is built from 15 residues. From germline, CDR1 is SGDLS and CDR2 YYNGEE. The CDR3 reads CASSVGAGGWNEQFF. The CDR3 DNA reads as TGTGCCAGCAGCGTAGGGGCGGGAGGGTGGAATGAGCAGTTCTTC.

The chain is built from TRBV2 and TRBJ1-4, with 10 bases fitting TRBD1. V shed 4 bases and J 4 bases; nucleotides not matched to a gene: 3. Germline CDR1 and CDR2: SNHLY and FYNNEI. The CDR3 runs to 15 residues. CDR3 coding DNA: TGTGCCAGCAGTGGCCGGGACAGGGGTAATGAAAAACTGTTTTTT. Its translation is CASSGRDRGNEKLFF. Looking up the rest from reference TRBV2 and TRBJ1-4 gives the full variable domain: EPEVTQTPSHQVTQMGQEVILRCVPISNHLYFYWYRQILGQKVEFLVSFYNNEISEKSEIFDDQFSVERPDGSNFTLKIRSTKLEDSAMYFCASSGRDRGNEKLFFGSGTQLSVL.

The rearrangement links TRBV6-5 to TRBJ2-7; 9 bases map to TRBD1. Germline assignment: CDR1 MNHEY and CDR2 SVGAGI. With V trimmed by 7 bases and J by 7 bases, 11 bases remained unmatched. This CDR3 has 14 residues. CDR3 loop: CASTPGTGIREQYF. In nucleotides, the CDR3 is TGTGCCAGCACTCCCGGGACAGGGATCCGTGAGCAGTACTTC.

V is TRBV27 and J is TRBJ2-7; TRBD2 matches 8 bases. The CDR3 loop spans 14 amino acids. In germline, CDR1 is MNHEY, CDR2 SMNVEV (reference sequence). V was clipped by 1 base and J by 2 bases; unmatched bases: 1. The CDR3 is CASSLLAGTYEQYF. Here the CDR3 DNA reads TGTGCCAGCAGTTTATTAGCGGGGACCTACGAGCAGTACTTC.

This chain uses TRBV2 with TRBJ2-5; weak D call: TRBD1 (6 bases). This CDR3 is built from 15 residues. V lost 6 bases and J lost 2, with 16 bases in between. CDR1 and CDR2 from the germline V gene are SNHLY and FYNNEI. The CDR3 reads CASRRITGLQETQYF. The CDR3 DNA is TGTGCCAGCAGGCGAATCACAGGGTTGCAAGAGACCCAGTACTTC.